This entry is about one T cell receptor (beta chain). The repertoire was sequenced with immunoSEQ multiplex PCR; TCRdb's copy has only in-frame clones and lacks some. Here the sample spans about 69,000 clones, nearly 90% being singletons. This sample is drawn from a study of OX40 agonist ivuxolimab in advanced cancers. Study context: All patients had ivuxolimab intravenously every 2 weeks at 0.01 to 10 mg/kg.

From germline, CDR1 is KGHSH and CDR2 LQKENI. The CDR3 covers 14 residues. J lost 4 bases, V lost 5 bases, and 5 bases had no gene match. The sample was CD4+ or CD8+ T cells sorted from blood, taken in a trial of the OX40 agonist ivuxolimab. The source is an adult with an advanced solid tumor such as melanoma, head and neck, liver or kidney cancer. This rearrangement joins TRBV18 to TRBJ1-5; TRBD1 matches at 7 bases. The CDR3 region has the DNA TGTGCCAGCTCAGTAAACAGGGGAAATCAGCCCCAGCATTTT. Translated, it gives CASSVNRGNQPQHF.